The clone carrying this T cell receptor beta chain came up many times. Its target is unknown. Assay: immunoSEQ multiplex PCR; the TCRdb copy retains only in-frame clones and omits some. The sample presents approximately 39,000 clones, none singletons. The sample is drawn from a study of T cells after posttransplantation cyclophosphamide. General study findings and limits: Blood and skin or GI T cell repertoires showed limited TRB overlap. Later blood repertoires were often dominated by clones from the donor CD8+ memory compartment.

Material for sequencing was PBMCs. The clonotype comes from a man in his fifties or sixties in good health, CMV-negative, and a related stem cell transplant donor.

CDR3 loop: CASSRTGEGSPLHF. The CDR3 nucleotides are TGTGCCAGCAGCAGGACAGGCGAAGGTTCACCCCTCCACTTT. The V and J genes are TRBV6-4 and TRBJ1-6; TRBD1 aligns across 7 bases. The junction had 8 bases not matched to a gene; V was cut back by 6 bases and J by 9 bases. The CDR3 consists of 14 residues. Germline assignment: CDR1 MRHNA and CDR2 SNTAGT.